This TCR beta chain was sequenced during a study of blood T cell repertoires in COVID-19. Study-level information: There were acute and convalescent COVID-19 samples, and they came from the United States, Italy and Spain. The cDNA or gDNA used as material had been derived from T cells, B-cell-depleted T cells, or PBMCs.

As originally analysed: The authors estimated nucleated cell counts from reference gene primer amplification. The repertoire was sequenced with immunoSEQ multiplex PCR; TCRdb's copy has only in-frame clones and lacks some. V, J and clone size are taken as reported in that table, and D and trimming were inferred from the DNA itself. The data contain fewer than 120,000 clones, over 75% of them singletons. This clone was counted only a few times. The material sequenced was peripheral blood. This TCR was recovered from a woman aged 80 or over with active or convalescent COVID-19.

The CDR3 region has the DNA TGTGCCACCAGTGACCCGGGGGATGTATCGGTGCAGTACTTC. Translation gives CATSDPGDVSVQYF. The chain couples TRBV24-1 to TRBJ2-7, with D perhaps matching TRBD2 (6 bases). Germline V gives CDR1 KGHDR, CDR2 SFDVKD. CDR3 length equals 14 residues. V was cut by 4 bases and J by 9 bases, with 18 bases left in between.